This T cell receptor beta chain was recorded in a study of cytomegalovirus exposure and HLA in healthy donors. Findings and limits, study-wide: Productive rates of about 87% or about 30% were seen for most TCR beta V segments in an earlier analysis. As a later analysis revealed, most CMV-associated TCR beta chains appeared HLA-restricted.

The PCR employed 60 Vbeta primers together with 13 Jbeta primers. Original processing methods: Later reanalysis found about 80 million unique TCR beta chains, 10 million to 12 million of them shared. TCRdb's copy holds only in-frame clones and misses some; the assay was immunoSEQ multiplex PCR. The DNA was the basis for D and trimming; V, J and clone size are from that table. The sample carries some 120,000 clones, roughly 82% recorded once. With respect to this clone: Its antigen remains unidentified.

The V segment lost 6 bases and the J segment 4 bases; nucleotides outside the gene matches: 8. The CDR3 runs 15 residues. Germline V lookup: CDR1 SNHLY, CDR2 FYNNEI. All donors participated as healthy donors of bone marrow. V is TRBV2 and J is TRBJ1-5, with 8 bases identical to TRBD1. The sample consisted of PBMCs. This TCR was recovered from a man aged 18 to 30 in good health and CMV-seropositive. CDR3 DNA sequence: TGTGCCAGCAGCGTACAGGGGGTAGGAAATCAGCCCCAGCATTTT. This sequence encodes CASSVQGVGNQPQHF.